The 10 T cell receptor beta chains below were found in one sample sequenced in a study of response to subunit inactivated influenza vaccine (dated by TCRdb to 2016 to 2019). The library was built by means of RT-PCR. The instrument was an Illumina HiSeq 2500. TCRdb took the public reads, trimmed them with fastp at Q25, ran MiXCR for clone calling and kept in-frame beta chains. Every entry covers one CDR3 protein and lists the most common genes and DNA from its rows. A total of 500,000 to 600,000 distinct CDR3 sequences appear in this sample, around 10% of them only once. The ten top clones hold around 10% of the sample. These data also formed part of another study, on T cells expressing NK-cell markers. Taken from the second paper: The TCR beta cDNA libraries were made using 5'RACE template switching, a step that added both a universal primer site and unique molecular identifiers.

The source material was PBMCs from blood, sampled on the day of vaccination. The receptor source for this set is a man in his fifties or sixties who received an inactivated influenza vaccine. Donor details come from another sample of the same person, matched by shared clones.

The chain is built from TRBV28 and TRBJ2-2; D unclear. This CDR3 contains 12 residues. V was cut by 8 bases and J by 1 base, with 5 bases left in between. Germline values: CDR1 MDHEN, CDR2 SYDVKM. CDR3 in DNA: TGTGCCAGCGGCGGGAACACCGGGGAGCTGTTTTTT. This encodes CASGGNTGELFF. Based on the CDR3 plus reference TRBV28 and TRBJ2-2, the full variable domain is DVKVTQSSRYLVKRTGEKVFLECVQDMDHENMFWYRQDPGLGLRLIYFSYDVKMKEKGDIPEGYSVSREKKERFSLILESASTNQTSMYLCASGGNTGELFFGEGSRLTVL.

The chain couples TRBV29-1 to TRBJ2-1, with TRBD1 identical over 10 bases. The CDR3 has 15 amino acids. CDR1 is SQVTM and CDR2 is ANQGSEA in the germline V gene. J gave up 8 bases and V 1 base, and 8 bases lay outside the gene matches. CDR3 protein: CSVEGQGAIVYEQFF. The DNA for the CDR3 is TGCAGCGTTGAAGGACAGGGGGCGATAGTTTATGAGCAGTTCTTC.

This clonotype was counted a few times. The chain is built from TRBV27 and TRBJ2-5; D is undetermined. The germline V gene encodes CDR1 MNHEY and CDR2 SMNVEV (reference sequence). Trimming cost V 5 bases and J 2 bases, with 9 bases left between them. The CDR3 is 13 residues long. The DNA of the CDR3 is TGTGCCAGCAGTATGGACGGGCAAGAGACCCAGTACTTC. This gives the protein CASSMDGQETQYF.

This clonotype was observed a handful of times. J is TRBJ1-2 and V is TRBV7-2; D call uncertain. Trimming shortened V by 2 bases and J by 9 bases, and 10 bases separated the two germline ends. CDR3 length: 12 residues. Germline lookup yields CDR1 SGHTA and CDR2 FQGNSA. The CDR3 protein is CASSLSESSYTF. The CDR3 nucleotides read TGTGCCAGCAGCTTATCCGAGTCGAGCTACACCTTC. The entire variable domain, with the rest obtained from reference TRBV7-2 and TRBJ1-2, is as follows: GAGVSQSPSNKVTEKGKDVELRCDPISGHTALYWYRQSLGQGLEFLIYFQGNSAPDKSGLPSDRFSAERTGGSVSTLTIQRTQQEDSAVYLCASSLSESSYTFGSGTRLTVV.

This clonotype occurred a few times. The gene calls are TRBV4-3 and TRBJ2-1; TRBD2 matches 9 bases. The length of the CDR3 is 18 residues. Germline assignment: CDR1 LGHNA and CDR2 YSLEER. The ends lost 5 bases at V and 5 bases at J; junction bases unmatched: 16. The CDR3 bases are TGCGCCAGCAGCGTTGCGGTAGCGGGAGAAGGAAGGCACAATGAGCAGTTCTTC. It is translated as CASSVAVAGEGRHNEQFF.

This clonotype has more than one count but fewer than ten. V and J are TRBV6-2 or TRBV6-3 and TRBJ1-1; D is unresolved. Per germline, CDR1 MNHEY and CDR2 SVGEGT. The CDR3 spans 13 residues. The V gene lost 7 bases and the J gene lost 0 bases, with 9 bases spanning the gap. This CDR3 reads CASTYRMNTEAFF. In DNA form, the CDR3 reads TGTGCCAGCACCTACAGAATGAACACTGAAGCTTTCTTT.

This clonotype appeared a few times. This chain joins TRBV29-1 and TRBJ2-1; 8 bases are a match to TRBD1. V lost 2 bases, J lost 8 bases, and 8 bases stayed unmatched. The CDR3 spans 14 residues. CDR1 is SQVTM and CDR2 is ANQGSEA in the germline V gene. The CDR3 nucleotides are TGCAGCGTTGAACTAGGGCAGGGGGCTTATGAGCAGTTCTTC. This encodes CSVELGQGAYEQFF.

This clonotype was seen ten or more times. V usage is TRBV28 and J usage is TRBJ2-1, with 15 bases aligning to TRBD2. J was trimmed by 10 bases and V by 5 bases; bases with no gene match: 6. The CDR3 totals 15 residues. Germline assignment: CDR1 MDHEN and CDR2 SYDVKM. CDR3 amino acids: CASSTGTSGRREQFF. For the CDR3, the DNA is TGTGCCAGCAGTACAGGGACTAGCGGGAGGAGGGAGCAGTTCTTC. The variable domain in full, with the rest retrieved from reference TRBV28 and TRBJ2-1, is DVKVTQSSRYLVKRTGEKVFLECVQDMDHENMFWYRQDPGLGLRLIYFSYDVKMKEKGDIPEGYSVSREKKERFSLILESASTNQTSMYLCASSTGTSGRREQFFGPGTRLTVL.

The chain is built from TRBV18 and TRBJ2-5; D not resolved. The CDR3 has 14 amino acids. Germline lookup yields CDR1 KGHSH and CDR2 LQKENI. V gave up 0 bases and J gave up 2 bases, with 7 bases separating them. DNA for the CDR3: TGTGCCAGCTCACCACCGATGCGACAAGAGACCCAGTACTTC. It is translated as CASSPPMRQETQYF.

The chain combines TRBV5-6 with TRBJ2-7; D call uncertain. This CDR3 has 15 residues. Between the trimmed V and J ends, which lost 8 bases and 2 bases, there was a span of 20 bases. CDR1 and CDR2 from the germline V gene are SGHDT and YYEEEE. Written as DNA, the CDR3 is TGTGCCAGGGGCCCCGGGCTTAGCTGCGCCTACGAGCAGTACTTC. Translation gives CARGPGLSCAYEQYF.